This T cell receptor beta chain was retrieved from a study of beta chain features in type 1 diabetes. Study-wide results and caveats: Healthy donors had naive, central memory and Treg TCRB repertoires that appeared less similar than those seen among patients.

cDNA synthesis used the whole RNA isolate, giving expressed TCRB sequences. Generated by immunoSEQ multiplex PCR, the TCRdb table keeps only in-frame clones and is missing some. The sample has 130,000 to 150,000 clones, 40% to 55% seen once. A note on this clone: What it recognizes is unknown.

CDR1 is LNHDA, CDR2 SQIVND, per germline (reference sequence). The CDR3 covers 16 residues. Trimming cost V 5 bases and J 6 bases; bases outside gene matches: 12. Sequenced sample: Tregs from blood. This chain connects TRBV19 to TRBJ2-3, with TRBD2 matching 9 bases. The source is a young man in good health. CDR3 residues: CASSGASGARTDTQYF. CDR3 DNA sequence: TGTGCCAGTAGTGGAGCTAGCGGGGCAAGGACTGATACGCAGTATTTT.